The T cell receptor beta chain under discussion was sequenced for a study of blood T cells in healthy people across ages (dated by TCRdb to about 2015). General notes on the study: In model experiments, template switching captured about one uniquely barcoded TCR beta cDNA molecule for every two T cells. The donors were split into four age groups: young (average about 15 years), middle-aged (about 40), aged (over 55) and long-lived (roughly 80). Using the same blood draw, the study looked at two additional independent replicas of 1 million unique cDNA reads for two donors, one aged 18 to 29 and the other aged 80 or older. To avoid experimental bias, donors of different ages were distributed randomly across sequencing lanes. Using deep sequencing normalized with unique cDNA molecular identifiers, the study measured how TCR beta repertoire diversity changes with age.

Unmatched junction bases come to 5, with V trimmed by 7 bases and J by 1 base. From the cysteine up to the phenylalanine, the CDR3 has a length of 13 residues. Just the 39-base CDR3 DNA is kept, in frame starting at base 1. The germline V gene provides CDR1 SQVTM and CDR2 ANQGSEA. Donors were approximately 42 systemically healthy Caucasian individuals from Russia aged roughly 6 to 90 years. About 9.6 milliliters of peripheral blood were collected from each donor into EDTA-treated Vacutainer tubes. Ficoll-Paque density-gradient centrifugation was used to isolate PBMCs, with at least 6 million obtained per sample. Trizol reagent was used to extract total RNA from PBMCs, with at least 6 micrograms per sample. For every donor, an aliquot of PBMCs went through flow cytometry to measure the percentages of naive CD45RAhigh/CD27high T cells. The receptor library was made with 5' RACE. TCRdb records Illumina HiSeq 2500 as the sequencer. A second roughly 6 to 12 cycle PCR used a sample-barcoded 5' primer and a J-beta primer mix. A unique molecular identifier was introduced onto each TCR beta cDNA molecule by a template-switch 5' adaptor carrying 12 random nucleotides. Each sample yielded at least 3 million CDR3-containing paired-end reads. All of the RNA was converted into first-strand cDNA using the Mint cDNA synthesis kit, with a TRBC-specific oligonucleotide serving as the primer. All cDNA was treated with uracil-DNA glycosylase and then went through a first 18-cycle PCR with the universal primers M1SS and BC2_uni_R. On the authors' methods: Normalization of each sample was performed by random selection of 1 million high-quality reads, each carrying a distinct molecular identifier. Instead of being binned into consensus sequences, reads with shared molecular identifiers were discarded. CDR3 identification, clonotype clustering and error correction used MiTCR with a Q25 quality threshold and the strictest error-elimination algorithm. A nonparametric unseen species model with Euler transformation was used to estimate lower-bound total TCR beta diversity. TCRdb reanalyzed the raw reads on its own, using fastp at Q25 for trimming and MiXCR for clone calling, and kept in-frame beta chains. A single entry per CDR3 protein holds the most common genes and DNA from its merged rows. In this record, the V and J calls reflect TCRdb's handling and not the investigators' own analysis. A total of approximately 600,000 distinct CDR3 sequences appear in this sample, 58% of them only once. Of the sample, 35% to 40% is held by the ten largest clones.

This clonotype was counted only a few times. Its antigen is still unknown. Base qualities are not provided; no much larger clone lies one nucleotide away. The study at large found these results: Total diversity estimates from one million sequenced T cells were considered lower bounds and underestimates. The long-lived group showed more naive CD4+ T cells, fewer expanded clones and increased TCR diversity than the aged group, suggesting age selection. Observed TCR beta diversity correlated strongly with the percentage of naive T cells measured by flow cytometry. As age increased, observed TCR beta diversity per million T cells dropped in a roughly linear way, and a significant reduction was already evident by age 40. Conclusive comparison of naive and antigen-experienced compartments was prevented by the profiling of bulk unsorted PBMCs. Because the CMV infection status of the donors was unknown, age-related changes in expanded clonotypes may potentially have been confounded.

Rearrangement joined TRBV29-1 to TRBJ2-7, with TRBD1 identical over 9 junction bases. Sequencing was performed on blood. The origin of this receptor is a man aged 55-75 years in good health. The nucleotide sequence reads TGCAGCGGGCTCGGGACAGGGTCCTACGAGCAGTACTTC. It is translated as CSGLGTGSYEQYF.